A selection of T cell receptor beta chains follows, all from one sample in a study of T cell clones after liver transplantation. Libraries were prepared by immunoSEQ multiplex PCR; TCRdb keeps only in-frame clonotypes and omits some of them. The top ten hold 8% to 10% of the sample, which has 60,000 or so clones, less than 75% seen once. The sample here was CD4+ T cells from blood, taken at the 22-month timepoint. Receptors originate from a human patient who received a liver transplant. Some T cells may be transferred from the graft donor. Both conserved end residues are part of each CDR3. Each record gives: J gene, clone size, V gene, D gene, CDR3 DNA, CDR3 protein. A D gene is named only where the DNA matches it firmly. Size is stated for part of the rows, as once, few or many counts, or as a class when the clone is expanded.

j_call: TRBJ1-2; clone_size: few; v_call: TRBV5-4; d_call: TRBD1; cdr3_nt: TGTGCCAGCAGCGGGGACAGGAACTATGGCTACACCTTC; cdr3_aa: CASSGDRNYGYTF
j_call: TRBJ2-1; clone_size: few; v_call: TRBV2; d_call: TRBD2; cdr3_nt: TGTGCCAGCACCCTCCGGCTAGCGGGGGGACATGAGCAGTTCTTC; cdr3_aa: CASTLRLAGGHEQFF
j_call: TRBJ1-2; clone_size: .; v_call: TRBV11-2; d_call: TRBD1; cdr3_nt: TGTGCCAGCAGCTTATCGGACAGGGGCTATGGCTACACCTTC; cdr3_aa: CASSLSDRGYGYTF
j_call: TRBJ1-6; clone_size: .; v_call: TRBV4-2; d_call: TRBD1; cdr3_nt: TGTGCCAGCAGCCCCCAGGCCGACAGGGAGGGCCACTTT; cdr3_aa: CASSPQADREGHF
j_call: TRBJ1-6; clone_size: many; v_call: TRBV11-2; d_call: .; cdr3_nt: TGTGCCAGCAGCTTCGGTGGGAACTATAATTCACCCCTCCACTTT; cdr3_aa: CASSFGGNYNSPLHF
j_call: TRBJ1-2; clone_size: .; v_call: TRBV2; d_call: TRBD1; cdr3_nt: TGTGCCAGCAGTGAAGGACAGGGCGCGTTGTATGGCTACACCTTC; cdr3_aa: CASSEGQGALYGYTF
j_call: TRBJ1-2; clone_size: .; v_call: TRBV28; d_call: .; cdr3_nt: TGTGCCAGTTCCTCTAACTATGGCTACACCTTC; cdr3_aa: CASSSNYGYTF
j_call: TRBJ2-3; clone_size: .; v_call: TRBV11-2; d_call: .; cdr3_nt: TGTGCCAGCAGCCCGTGGACATCTAGCACAGATACGCAGTATTTT; cdr3_aa: CASSPWTSSTDTQYF
j_call: TRBJ1-5; clone_size: .; v_call: TRBV18; d_call: .; cdr3_nt: TGTGCCAGCTCACCATTGCACGAACAGCCCCAGCATTTT; cdr3_aa: CASSPLHEQPQHF
j_call: TRBJ1-3; clone_size: .; v_call: TRBV28; d_call: .; cdr3_nt: TGTGCCAGCACCCCGGGGAGTGACACCATATATTTT; cdr3_aa: CASTPGSDTIYF
j_call: TRBJ2-7; clone_size: .; v_call: TRBV5-6; d_call: .; cdr3_nt: TGTGCCAGCAGCTTGCAGGGCTCCTACGAGCAGTACTTC; cdr3_aa: CASSLQGSYEQYF
j_call: TRBJ2-7; clone_size: .; v_call: TRBV5-8; d_call: .; cdr3_nt: TGTGCCAGCAGCTTGGTAGGGTTGGAGCAGTACTTC; cdr3_aa: CASSLVGLEQYF
j_call: TRBJ2-3; clone_size: .; v_call: TRBV7-2; d_call: .; cdr3_nt: TGTGCCAGCAGCCCGGACAGCCTGGGCACAGATACGCAGTATTTT; cdr3_aa: CASSPDSLGTDTQYF
j_call: TRBJ2-2; clone_size: .; v_call: TRBV28; d_call: TRBD2; cdr3_nt: TGTGCCAGCAGTTTCAGCGGGGGGTTAGCGAACACCGGGGAGCTGTTTTTT; cdr3_aa: CASSFSGGLANTGELFF
j_call: TRBJ1-1; clone_size: .; v_call: TRBV27; d_call: .; cdr3_nt: TGTGCCAGCAGTTTATCCGGGGCCCGGGTGAACACTGAAGCTTTCTTT; cdr3_aa: CASSLSGARVNTEAFF
j_call: TRBJ1-2; clone_size: few; v_call: TRBV30; d_call: .; cdr3_nt: TGTGCCTGGAGTGATGTGAACTATGGCTACACCTTC; cdr3_aa: CAWSDVNYGYTF
j_call: TRBJ1-1; clone_size: few; v_call: TRBV11-2; d_call: .; cdr3_nt: TGTGCCAGCAGCGATTTCAAAAACATGAACACTGAAGCTTTCTTT; cdr3_aa: CASSDFKNMNTEAFF
j_call: TRBJ1-2; clone_size: .; v_call: TRBV18; d_call: .; cdr3_nt: TGTGCCAGCTCAAGGGATTCCTATGGCTACACCTTC; cdr3_aa: CASSRDSYGYTF
j_call: TRBJ2-1; clone_size: .; v_call: TRBV7-2; d_call: TRBD2; cdr3_nt: TGTGCCAGCAGCGCCCGACTAGCGGGGGGATTCTCCTACAATGAGCAGTTCTTC; cdr3_aa: CASSARLAGGFSYNEQFF
j_call: TRBJ1-5; clone_size: .; v_call: TRBV28; d_call: .; cdr3_nt: TGTGCCAGCAGCCCTGATATGGGCCGCAATCAGCCCCAGCATTTT; cdr3_aa: CASSPDMGRNQPQHF
j_call: TRBJ2-2; clone_size: .; v_call: TRBV18; d_call: .; cdr3_nt: TGTGCCAGCTCACCCGGGACGGCGAACACCGGGGAGCTGTTTTTT; cdr3_aa: CASSPGTANTGELFF
j_call: TRBJ2-3; clone_size: .; v_call: TRBV10-3; d_call: .; cdr3_nt: TGTGCCATCAGTGAGACTACAGATACGCAGTATTTT; cdr3_aa: CAISETTDTQYF
j_call: TRBJ1-5; clone_size: many; v_call: TRBV29-1; d_call: TRBD1; cdr3_nt: TGCAGCGTTCTGGAATCCGGGACAGGTAGGAATCAGCCCCAGCATTTT; cdr3_aa: CSVLESGTGRNQPQHF
j_call: TRBJ1-1; clone_size: .; v_call: TRBV19; d_call: .; cdr3_nt: TGTGCCAGTAGTTTCGAGGCCTCCGCCACTGAAGCTTTCTTT; cdr3_aa: CASSFEASATEAFF
j_call: TRBJ1-1; clone_size: .; v_call: TRBV6-4; d_call: .; cdr3_nt: TGTGCCAGCAGTGCCCTGAGTAGGGGGAGGACTGAAGCTTTCTTT; cdr3_aa: CASSALSRGRTEAFF
j_call: TRBJ1-1; clone_size: .; v_call: TRBV6-6; d_call: TRBD1; cdr3_nt: TGTGCCAGCAGTTACTCCGACAGGGGAGTCACTGAAGCTTTCTTT; cdr3_aa: CASSYSDRGVTEAFF
j_call: TRBJ2-2; clone_size: .; v_call: TRBV11-2; d_call: TRBD1; cdr3_nt: TGTGCCAGCAGCCAACAGGGGGACACCGGGGAGCTGTTTTTT; cdr3_aa: CASSQQGDTGELFF
j_call: TRBJ2-1; clone_size: .; v_call: TRBV23-1; d_call: .; cdr3_nt: TGCGCCAGCAGTCTTGAAGGGGGGGCCTACAATGAGCAGTTCTTC; cdr3_aa: CASSLEGGAYNEQFF
j_call: TRBJ1-5; clone_size: .; v_call: TRBV19; d_call: .; cdr3_nt: TGTGCCAGTAGTACCAACAGGGCCAACCGGGGCAATCAGCCCCAGCATTTT; cdr3_aa: CASSTNRANRGNQPQHF
j_call: TRBJ2-3; clone_size: .; v_call: TRBV19; d_call: TRBD2; cdr3_nt: TGTGCCAGTAGTCCCCGGACTAGCGGTTCAGATACGCAGTATTTT; cdr3_aa: CASSPRTSGSDTQYF
j_call: TRBJ1-2; clone_size: .; v_call: TRBV9; d_call: .; cdr3_nt: TGTGCCAGCAGCAAAGGGCCGGGGGGCGAATTCCCTAGGGTTGGCTACACCTTC; cdr3_aa: CASSKGPGGEFPRVGYTF
j_call: TRBJ1-6; clone_size: .; v_call: TRBV6-5; d_call: .; cdr3_nt: TGTGCCAGCGTCGAGAGACTTATTAATTCACCCCTCCACTTT; cdr3_aa: CASVERLINSPLHF
j_call: TRBJ2-7; clone_size: .; v_call: TRBV7-6; d_call: .; cdr3_nt: TGTGCCAGCAGCTCTTATAAAGGGATCCACGAGCAGTACTTC; cdr3_aa: CASSSYKGIHEQYF
j_call: TRBJ2-7; clone_size: .; v_call: TRBV5-1; d_call: .; cdr3_nt: TGCGCCAGCAGCTTGATGGGTAGTAGTAACGAGCAGTACTTC; cdr3_aa: CASSLMGSSNEQYF
j_call: TRBJ1-1; clone_size: .; v_call: TRBV7-9; d_call: TRBD1; cdr3_nt: TGTGCCAGCAGCTTGCAGGGGGCCACTGAAGCTTTCTTT; cdr3_aa: CASSLQGATEAFF
j_call: TRBJ2-2; clone_size: few; v_call: TRBV10-3; d_call: .; cdr3_nt: TGTGCCATCCGGGGGACTTCCAACACCGGGGAGCTGTTTTTT; cdr3_aa: CAIRGTSNTGELFF
j_call: TRBJ1-5; clone_size: .; v_call: TRBV19; d_call: .; cdr3_nt: TGTGCCAGTAGTATTTCTAGGGGTAGGGGTGGGCATCAGCCCCAGCATTTT; cdr3_aa: CASSISRGRGGHQPQHF
j_call: TRBJ2-2; clone_size: .; v_call: TRBV11-2; d_call: .; cdr3_nt: TGTGCCAGCAGCTTAGTGTTGGGGTCCGGGGAGCTGTTTTTT; cdr3_aa: CASSLVLGSGELFF
j_call: TRBJ1-2; clone_size: few; v_call: TRBV7-9; d_call: .; cdr3_nt: TGTGCCAGCAGCTTTGGGTCCTATGGCTACACCTTC; cdr3_aa: CASSFGSYGYTF
j_call: TRBJ1-1; clone_size: .; v_call: TRBV6-6; d_call: TRBD1; cdr3_nt: TGTGCCAGCAGTGGGACAGGGAGAGACACTGAAGCTTTCTTT; cdr3_aa: CASSGTGRDTEAFF
j_call: TRBJ2-7; clone_size: .; v_call: TRBV2; d_call: .; cdr3_nt: TGTGCCAGCAGTGCTACGAACGAGCAGTACTTC; cdr3_aa: CASSATNEQYF
j_call: TRBJ1-3; clone_size: .; v_call: TRBV5-1; d_call: TRBD1; cdr3_nt: TGCGCCAGCAGCCCGGGGACAGGACTCTCTGGAAACACCATATATTTT; cdr3_aa: CASSPGTGLSGNTIYF
j_call: TRBJ1-3; clone_size: .; v_call: TRBV11-2; d_call: .; cdr3_nt: TGTGCCAGCAGCTCCGGCCAGGTCTCTGGAAACACCATATATTTT; cdr3_aa: CASSSGQVSGNTIYF
j_call: TRBJ1-6; clone_size: .; v_call: TRBV27; d_call: .; cdr3_nt: TGTGCCAGCAGTTTATGGGCCCCGAAAAATTCACCCCTCCACTTT; cdr3_aa: CASSLWAPKNSPLHF
j_call: TRBJ1-1; clone_size: few; v_call: TRBV10-3; d_call: .; cdr3_nt: TGTGCCATCAAAAATCCGAACACTGAAGCTTTCTTT; cdr3_aa: CAIKNPNTEAFF
j_call: TRBJ2-7; clone_size: .; v_call: TRBV5-1; d_call: .; cdr3_nt: TGCGCCAGCAGCCAGGACTATTCCGAGCAGTACTTC; cdr3_aa: CASSQDYSEQYF
j_call: TRBJ1-1; clone_size: .; v_call: TRBV19; d_call: TRBD1; cdr3_nt: TGTGCCAGTAGTCGAACAGGGGGCATAGGAAACACTGAAGCTTTCTTT; cdr3_aa: CASSRTGGIGNTEAFF
j_call: TRBJ1-2; clone_size: .; v_call: TRBV29-1; d_call: .; cdr3_nt: TGCAGCGTTGCCGCACAGGGCTATGGCTACACCTTC; cdr3_aa: CSVAAQGYGYTF
j_call: TRBJ2-5; clone_size: few; v_call: TRBV10-1; d_call: .; cdr3_nt: TGCGCCAGCAGTGACCCGAGGACGCAAGAGACCCAGTACTTC; cdr3_aa: CASSDPRTQETQYF
j_call: TRBJ1-5; clone_size: .; v_call: TRBV7-9; d_call: .; cdr3_nt: TGTGCCAGCAGCTTCCTTGCGGCTGATCAGCCCCAGCATTTT; cdr3_aa: CASSFLAADQPQHF
j_call: TRBJ1-1; clone_size: .; v_call: TRBV5-4; d_call: .; cdr3_nt: TGTGCCAGCAGTTCGATGGGATCCAGAAAGAACACTGAAGCTTTCTTT; cdr3_aa: CASSSMGSRKNTEAFF
j_call: TRBJ2-2; clone_size: .; v_call: TRBV6-1; d_call: .; cdr3_nt: TGTGCCAGCAGTGAACGGAGGATTGGAGACGGGGAGCTGTTTTTT; cdr3_aa: CASSERRIGDGELFF
j_call: TRBJ2-3; clone_size: .; v_call: TRBV9; d_call: .; cdr3_nt: TGTGCCAGCAGCGTTCTTTGGGGGGGCTGGACAGATACGCAGTATTTT; cdr3_aa: CASSVLWGGWTDTQYF
j_call: TRBJ2-7; clone_size: once; v_call: TRBV14; d_call: TRBD2; cdr3_nt: TGTGCCAGCAGCCAAGATGCATGGCGGGGGGACTACGAGCAGTACTTC; cdr3_aa: CASSQDAWRGDYEQYF
j_call: TRBJ2-7; clone_size: few; v_call: TRBV27; d_call: .; cdr3_nt: TGTGCCAGCAGGTCCCCAGTGAGGTCCAACGAGCAGTACTTC; cdr3_aa: CASRSPVRSNEQYF
j_call: TRBJ2-2; clone_size: .; v_call: TRBV21-1; d_call: .; cdr3_nt: TGTGCCAGCAGCAAAGAACGGATTACCGGGGAGCTGTTTTTT; cdr3_aa: CASSKERITGELFF
j_call: TRBJ1-1; clone_size: .; v_call: TRBV6-5; d_call: .; cdr3_nt: TGTGCCAGCAGTTACGGGGGGCGGAGAACTGAAGCTTTCTTT; cdr3_aa: CASSYGGRRTEAFF